This T cell receptor beta chain was sequenced in a study of T cells expressing NK-cell markers. Overall study: The authors derived TCR beta repertoires from sorted CD3+CD56+NKG2C+, CD3+CD56+NKG2C- and CD3+CD56-NKG2C+ T cells.

Study results and limitations: Similarly, these clonotypes led the CD3+CD56-NKG2C+ fraction as well in a few donors.

TCRdb re-called the 5' RACE reads, yielding one record per CDR3 amino acid sequence without DNA. This listing includes about 430,000 distinct CDR3 sequences. Remarks on this clonotype: The antigen is not known.

The germline CDR1 and CDR2 sequences are MNHEY and SVGAGI. The CDR3 contains 16 residues. The origin of this receptor is a woman aged 50 to 60 in good health. The rearrangement joins TRBV6-5 to TRBJ2-3; the TCRdb call, TRBD2, lacks DNA for checking. The sample was blood T cells: a sorted CD56 or NKG2C T cell subset, CD4+ or CD8+ T cells, or bulk PBMC T cells (not recorded which). CDR3 loop: CASSYLLAGAADTQYF.